This T cell receptor (beta chain) stems from a study of blood T cell repertoires in COVID-19. The V and J ends lost 4 bases and 1 base respectively, with 7 bases between them. The germline V gene has CDR1 MDHEN and CDR2 SYDVKM. This CDR3 comprises 13 residues. The assay was immunoSEQ multiplex PCR, and TCRdb's table has in-frame clones only and misses some. Here the sample spans around 200,000 clones, 80% to 90% being singletons. The source material was PBMCs or T cells enriched from blood (not recorded which). This TCR was recovered from a man in his forties who had recovered from COVID-19. The chain uses TRBV28 and TRBJ1-2; D gene ambiguous. CDR3 protein: CASSYGSNYGYTF. CDR3 coding DNA: TGTGCCAGCAGTTACGGGAGTAACTATGGCTACACCTTC.